A single sample gave rise to the 14 T cell receptor beta chains below, sequenced in a study of CD8+CD57+ T cells in acquired aplastic anemia. Only patients with CD8+CD57+ cell expansion on flow cytometry were chosen for sequencing. The template used for profiling TCR beta VDJ and CDR3 was genomic DNA. TCRdb analysed the reads with MiXCR anew, one entry per CDR3 protein. The sample contains around 200,000 distinct CDR3 sequences, around 63% of which appear only once. The sequencing input was sorted CD4+, CD8+, or CD8+CD57+ T cells (not recorded which) from PBMCs. These receptors were collected from a human donor with aplastic anemia.

The chain employs TRBV24-1 and TRBJ2-7; TRBD1 matches at 10 bases. CDR1 and CDR2 (germline): KGHDR, SFDVKD. Losses at the gene ends were 3 bases for V and 2 bases for J; bases not matched to a gene: 3. CDR3 length: 15 amino acids. CDR3 DNA sequence: TGTGCCACCAGTGATACCGGGACAGGGGCCTACGAGCAGTACTTC. Translation gives CATSDTGTGAYEQYF.

The chain has TRBV27 and TRBJ1-1; D remains ambiguous. The germline CDR1 and CDR2 sequences are MNHEY and SMNVEV (reference sequence). The CDR3 has 15 amino acids. V was clipped by 0 bases and J by 0 bases, with 8 bases between them. The CDR3 DNA is TGTGCCAGCAGTTTATCGTTGACTATGAACACTGAAGCTTTCTTT. Residues: CASSLSLTMNTEAFF.

The rearrangement uses TRBV2 and TRBJ2-5, with unresolved D. From germline, CDR1 is SNHLY and CDR2 FYNNEI. V was cut by 5 bases and J by 4 bases, with 11 bases left in between. The CDR3 is 13 residues long. In nucleotides, the CDR3 is TGTGCCAGCAGTACACGGGCTACAGAGACCCAGTACTTC. It encodes CASSTRATETQYF.

V gene TRBV9 combines with J gene TRBJ2-7; TRBD2 agrees at 7 bases. The CDR3 spans 15 residues. Losses at the gene ends were 2 bases for V and 1 base for J; bases not matched to a gene: 6. Germline V gives CDR1 SGDLS, CDR2 YYNGEE. The CDR3 coding sequence is TGTGCCAGCAGCGTGGGCGGGAGTCTATCCTACGAGCAGTACTTC. Translated, it gives CASSVGGSLSYEQYF.

This clonotype has ten or more counts. This rearrangement joins TRBV20-1 to TRBJ2-1; possible D gene TRBD1, 7 bases. V lost 4 bases, J lost 5 bases, and 15 bases lay in between. The CDR3 totals 14 residues. Germline CDR1 reads DFQATT; CDR2 reads SNEGSKA (reference sequence). The DNA for the CDR3 is TGCAGTGCTAATCAGGGGGACTTAGACAATGAGCAGTTCTTC. Translation: CSANQGDLDNEQFF.

This clonotype has a handful of counts. The chain is built from TRBV19 and TRBJ2-5; D remains ambiguous. Per the germline V gene, CDR1 is LNHDA and CDR2 is SQIVND (reference sequence). The CDR3 runs to 12 residues. The V and J ends lost 4 bases and 1 base respectively, with 4 bases between them. DNA for the CDR3: TGTGCCAGTAGTACCGGCCAAGAGACCCAGTACTTC. Protein: CASSTGQETQYF.

The chain couples TRBV7-3 to TRBJ2-3; possibly TRBD1 or TRBD2 for D (6 bases each). The germline V gene has CDR1 SGHTA and CDR2 FQGTGA. V was clipped by 6 bases and J by 10 bases, with 14 bases between them. The CDR3 covers 12 residues. CDR3 sequence reads: CASSHVEGAQYF. The CDR3 DNA is TGTGCCAGCAGTCACGTGGAGGGGGCGCAGTATTTT.

This clonotype was seen at least ten times. CDR3 sequence (DNA): TGTGCCAGCAGTTACTCGGGGGGACTGTCAAACACTGAAGCTTTCTTT. Translation gives CASSYSGGLSNTEAFF. J is TRBJ1-1 and V is TRBV6-5; D is possibly TRBD1 (5 bases). The ends were cut back, 0 bases at V and 2 bases at J, with 13 bases in the middle. Germline lookup yields CDR1 MNHEY and CDR2 SVGAGI. The CDR3 covers 16 residues.

The chain combines TRBV9 with TRBJ1-6; maybe TRBD1 (6 bases). The CDR3 runs 14 residues. The germline V gene has CDR1 SGDLS and CDR2 YYNGEE. Trimming took off 3 bases at V and 9 bases at J, with 13 bases between the two ends. In nucleotides, the CDR3 is TGTGCCAGCAGCGCCCTCTGGGGGCGTTCACCCCTCCACTTT. Translation: CASSALWGRSPLHF.

This chain uses TRBV5-6 with TRBJ2-5, with 8 bases lining up with TRBD2. In germline, CDR1 is SGHDT, CDR2 YYEEEE. V trimming: 4 bases; J trimming: 2 bases; junction bases outside the gene matches: 10. The CDR3 is made up of 16 amino acids. In DNA form, the CDR3 reads TGTGCCAGCAGCGTCCTACTAGCGGTGGGGCAAGAGACCCAGTACTTC. Its protein is CASSVLLAVGQETQYF.

This clonotype was counted a single time. The J gene is TRBJ2-5, the V gene TRBV5-1, with D hard to call. Per the germline V gene, CDR1 is SGHRS and CDR2 is YFSETQ. CDR3 length: 17 amino acids. The V and J ends lost 5 bases and 5 bases respectively, with 25 bases between them. The CDR3 DNA follows: TGCGCCAGCAGACAACCCTACGAGGACGAGGCTCGGGAGACCCAGTACTTC. Residues: CASRQPYEDEARETQYF.

CDR3 in DNA: TGTGCCAGCAGCCCCGGGACTAGCGGACAAGAGACCCAGTACTTC. Residues: CASSPGTSGQETQYF. The chain links TRBV9 to TRBJ2-5; 11 bases fit TRBD2. V lost 4 bases to trimming and J lost 2 bases; unmatched junction nucleotides: 4. Germline V lookup: CDR1 SGDLS, CDR2 YYNGEE. The CDR3 length is 15 residues.

The table lists this clonotype with a few counts. The rearrangement uses TRBV7-2 and TRBJ1-1; the D is unclear. V was clipped by 3 bases and J by 0 bases, with 5 bases between them. Germline CDR1 reads SGHTA; CDR2 reads FQGNSA. The CDR3 length is 13 residues. CDR3 DNA sequence: TGTGCCAGCAGCTTTTCGGTGAACACTGAAGCTTTCTTT. Translating it yields CASSFSVNTEAFF.

This clonotype has only a few counts. This chain's CDR3 is CAISDARGFSYEQYF. CDR3 coding DNA: TGTGCCATCAGTGATGCCAGGGGATTCTCCTACGAGCAGTACTTC. The chain is built from TRBV10-3 and TRBJ2-7, with TRBD1 as a possible D gene (6 bases). The germline V gene encodes CDR1 ENHRY and CDR2 SYGVKD. The CDR3 extends over 15 amino acids. V gave up 3 bases and J gave up 0 bases, with 12 bases separating them.